The clone carrying this TCR beta chain came up many times. Its antigen is not identified. The data originate from a study of regulatory T cells in long-lasting Graves disease. General observations from the study: Sharing of public clonotypes was greater in persistent patients (approximately 2,700) than in new patients (roughly 1,000).

The J segment lost 7 bases and the V segment lost 6 bases, leaving 12 bases of the junction unmatched. The CDR3 consists of 15 residues. Germline loops: CDR1 SGHAT, CDR2 FQNNGV. Indicated time point: newly diagnosed GD, antithyroid drugs for less than 3 months. RNA from PBMCs was the source of the TCR library. The peripheral blood volume drawn was about 9 milliliters, and it was collected into EDTA tubes. HTBI primers from iRepertoire and Arm-PCR of CDR3 regions yielded the TCR beta libraries. Methods used by the authors: The samples included 60 to 75 TRBV and 14 to 15 TRBJ segments. TCRdb recomputed calls from the multiplex PCR reads with MiXCR, one row per CDR3 protein. Clone size and V and J calls follow TCRdb, not the original study. The sample shows hundreds of thousands of distinct CDR3 sequences, around 12% of them seen only once. This sample was shared with a second study, whose subject was T cells in Graves' hyperthyroidism and ophthalmopathy.

The clonotype originates from a woman in her thirties with Graves disease. The starting material was peripheral blood mononuclear cells (PBMCs), obtained at new diagnosis, from a patient treated with antithyroid drugs. The chain recombines TRBV11-2 with TRBJ2-1, with 7 nucleotides matching TRBD1. The CDR3 bases are TGTGCCAGCAGTCAGGGACAGTGGGATGGGAATGAGCAGTTCTTC. Encoded protein: CASSQGQWDGNEQFF.